This TCR beta chain came from a study of early T cells in non-severe SARS-CoV-2 infection. A single record per CDR3 protein comes from TCRdb applying MiXCR to the 5' RACE reads. The sample shows about 64,000 distinct CDR3 sequences, 4.9% of them seen only once. Germline lookup yields CDR1 MDHEN and CDR2 SYDVKM. The length of the CDR3 is 14 residues. The V and J ends lost 6 bases and 8 bases respectively, with 17 bases between them. The origin of this receptor is an adult who was a healthcare worker with PCR-confirmed SARS-CoV-2 infection or an uninfected control (not recorded which). The chain joins TRBV28 to TRBJ1-5; D perhaps matches TRBD1 (6 bases). Specimen: whole blood. The CDR3 here is CASSPGQILKPQHF. DNA for the CDR3: TGTGCCAGCAGCCCAGGACAGATTCTCAAGCCCCAGCATTTT.